This T cell receptor (beta chain) was captured in a study of CD8 T cells in ankylosing spondylitis. The authors made TCR beta libraries by quantitative 5'-RACE with molecular barcodes. TCRdb re-analysed the 5' RACE reads in MiXCR, keeping a single row per CDR3 protein. The sample records around 100,000 distinct CDR3 sequences, under 30% being singletons. General study points: CD8+ by phenotype, disease-linked clones were relatively rare in peripheral blood. Prior work had noted some motif variants in reactive arthritis blood and synovial fluid. A TCR beta motif made of about 8 highly homologous variants seemed typical of ankylosing spondylitis blood.

This clonotype was counted between two and nine times. Its antigen is undetermined. The sequencing input was synovial fluid, either unsorted or a sorted T cell fraction (not recorded which). The receptor's source is a male donor with ankylosing spondylitis.

CDR3 nucleotide sequence: TGTGCCAGCAGTTACAGTACAGGGGAGGGCTACACCTTC. This encodes CASSYSTGEGYTF. The chain couples TRBV6-6 to TRBJ1-2; 7 nucleotides line up with TRBD1. The germline gives CDR1 MNHNY, CDR2 SVGAGI (reference sequence). The CDR3 runs to 13 residues. After removal of 2 bases from V and 8 bases from J, the junction contained 5 bases not matched to a gene.